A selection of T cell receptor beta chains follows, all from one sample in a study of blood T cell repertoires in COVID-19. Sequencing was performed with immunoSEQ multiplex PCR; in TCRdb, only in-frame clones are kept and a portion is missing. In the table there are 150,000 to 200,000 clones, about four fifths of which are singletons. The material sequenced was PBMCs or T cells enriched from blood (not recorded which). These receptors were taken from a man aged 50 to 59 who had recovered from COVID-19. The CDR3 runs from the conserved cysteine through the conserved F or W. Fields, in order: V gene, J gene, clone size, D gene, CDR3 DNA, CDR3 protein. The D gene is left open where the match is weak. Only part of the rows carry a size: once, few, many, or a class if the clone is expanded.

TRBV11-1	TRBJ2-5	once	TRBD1	TGTGCCAGCAGCGATCGCAGGGGGAGCGGAGAGACCCAGTACTTC	CASSDRRGSGETQYF
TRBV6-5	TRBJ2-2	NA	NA	TGTGCCACCCAGTTCACCGGGGAGCTGTTTTTT	CATQFTGELFF
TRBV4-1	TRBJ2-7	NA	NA	TGCGCCAGCAGCCCGCGGGCGGGCCATAGGAATCATCCGTACGAGCAGTACTTC	CASSPRAGHRNHPYEQYF
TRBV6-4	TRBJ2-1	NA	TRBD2	TGTGCCAGCAGTGACTCCGGGACTAGCAATGAGCAGTTCTTC	CASSDSGTSNEQFF
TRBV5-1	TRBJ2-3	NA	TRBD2	TGCGCCAGCAGCTTGGGAATGGAGCGGGACACAGATACGCAGTATTTT	CASSLGMERDTDTQYF
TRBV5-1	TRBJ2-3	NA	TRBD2	TGCGCCAGCAGCTTGGGGACTAGCGGGAGTGATACGCAGTATTTT	CASSLGTSGSDTQYF
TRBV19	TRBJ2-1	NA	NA	TGTGCCAGTAGTCTCAGGGCTAGCTCCTACAATGAGCAGTTCTTC	CASSLRASSYNEQFF
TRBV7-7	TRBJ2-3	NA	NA	TGTGCTAGCAGCTTATTTAGCGGCACAGATACGCAGTATTTT	CASSLFSGTDTQYF
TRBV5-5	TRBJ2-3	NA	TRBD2	TGTGCCAGCAGCTTAACGATAGCGGCGGGAGTAACAGATACGCAGTATTTT	CASSLTIAAGVTDTQYF
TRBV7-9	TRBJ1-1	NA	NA	TGTGCCAGCAGCTTAGACCTACAGTCCCGGGGCACTGAAGCTTTCTTT	CASSLDLQSRGTEAFF
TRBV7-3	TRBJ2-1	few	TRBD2	TGTGCCAGCAGCTTAATCGGGGGGGAGTCGTTTCATGAGCAGTTCTTC	CASSLIGGESFHEQFF
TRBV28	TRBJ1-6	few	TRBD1	TGTGCCAGCAGTGAAGGGGGCGCGGGTGATAATTCACCCCTCCACTTT	CASSEGGAGDNSPLHF
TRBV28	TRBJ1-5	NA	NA	TGTGCCAGCAGTTTACCGGGGATGACGGGGAATAGCAATCAGCCCCAGCATTTT	CASSLPGMTGNSNQPQHF
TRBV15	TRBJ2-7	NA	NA	TGTGCCACCAGTTCACCCCCACAGGGCTGGGACGAGCAGTACTTC	CATSSPPQGWDEQYF
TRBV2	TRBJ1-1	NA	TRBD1	TGTGCCAGCGGTTCGGACAGGGGCTATCAGGTTGCTTTCTTT	CASGSDRGYQVAFF
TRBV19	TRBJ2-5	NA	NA	TGTGCCAGTAGTATGCGACAGTATGAGGCCCAGTACTTC	CASSMRQYEAQYF
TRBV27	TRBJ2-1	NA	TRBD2	TGTGCCAGCAAACCTAGCGGGAGCACTGAGCAGTTCTTC	CASKPSGSTEQFF
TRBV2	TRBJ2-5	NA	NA	TGTGCCAGCAGTGAACAGGGCTGGGGAGAGACCCAGTACTTC	CASSEQGWGETQYF
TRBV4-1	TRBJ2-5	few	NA	TGCGCCAGCAGCCAATTAAATCTTGGCTTCCAAGAGACCCAGTACTTC	CASSQLNLGFQETQYF
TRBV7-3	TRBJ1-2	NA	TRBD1	TGTGCCAGCAGCCGGACCGGGACAGGGGGCGGCTACACCTTC	CASSRTGTGGGYTF
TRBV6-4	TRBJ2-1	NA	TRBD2	TGTGCCAGCAGTGACTCCGGGACTAACAACAATGAGCAGTTCTTC	CASSDSGTNNNEQFF
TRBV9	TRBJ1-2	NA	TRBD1	TGTGCCAGCAGCGTAGAGGGACAGGGGAGCTATGGCTACACCTTC	CASSVEGQGSYGYTF
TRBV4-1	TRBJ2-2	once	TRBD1	TGCGCCAGCAGCCAAGAAGTAATTTTTGACAGGGGAACCGGGGAGCTGTTTTTT	CASSQEVIFDRGTGELFF
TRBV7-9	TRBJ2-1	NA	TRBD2	TGTGCCAGCAGCCCCTCTAGCGGGAGTTGGGATGAGCAGTTCTTC	CASSPSSGSWDEQFF
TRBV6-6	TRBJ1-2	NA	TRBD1	TGTGCCAGCAGGGGGACAGGGGCTTATGGCTACACCTTC	CASRGTGAYGYTF
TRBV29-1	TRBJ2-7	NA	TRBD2	TGCGGCCACAGCGGGAGGGACTCCGAGCAGTACTTC	CGHSGRDSEQYF
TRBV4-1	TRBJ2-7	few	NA	TGCGCCAGCAGCCCGGAAGGGACTCTATACGAGCAGTACTTC	CASSPEGTLYEQYF
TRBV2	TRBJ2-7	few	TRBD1	TGTGCCAGCAGTGGGGAACAGGGGTGGGAGCAGTACTTC	CASSGEQGWEQYF
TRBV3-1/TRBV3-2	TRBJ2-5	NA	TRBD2	TGTGCCAGCAATGGACTAGCGCAAGAGACCCAGTACTTC	CASNGLAQETQYF
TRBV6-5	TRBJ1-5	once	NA	TGTGCCAGCAGTCAGAGGAATAGCAATCAGCCCCAGCATTTT	CASSQRNSNQPQHF
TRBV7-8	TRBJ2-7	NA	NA	TGTGCCAGCAGCCTCGGTAGGGGCGAGCAGTACTTC	CASSLGRGEQYF
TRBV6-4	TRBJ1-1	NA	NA	TGTGCCAGTACCGCGGCGAACACTGAAGCTTTCTTT	CASTAANTEAFF
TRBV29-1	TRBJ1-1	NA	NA	TGCAGCGCATCTCAGGGAGAAGCTTTCTTT	CSASQGEAFF